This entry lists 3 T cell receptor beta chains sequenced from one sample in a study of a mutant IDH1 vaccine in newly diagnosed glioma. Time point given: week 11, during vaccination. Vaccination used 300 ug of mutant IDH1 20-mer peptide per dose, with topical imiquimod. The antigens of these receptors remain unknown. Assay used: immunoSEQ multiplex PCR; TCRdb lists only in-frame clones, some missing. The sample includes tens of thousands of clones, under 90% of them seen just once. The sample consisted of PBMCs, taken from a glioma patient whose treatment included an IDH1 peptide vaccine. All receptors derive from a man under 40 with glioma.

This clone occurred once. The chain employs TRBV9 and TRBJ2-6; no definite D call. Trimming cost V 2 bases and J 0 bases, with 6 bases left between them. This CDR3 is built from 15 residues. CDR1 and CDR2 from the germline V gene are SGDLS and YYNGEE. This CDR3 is CASSVSNSGANVLTF. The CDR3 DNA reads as TGTGCCAGCAGCGTCTCTAACTCTGGGGCCAACGTCCTGACTTTC.

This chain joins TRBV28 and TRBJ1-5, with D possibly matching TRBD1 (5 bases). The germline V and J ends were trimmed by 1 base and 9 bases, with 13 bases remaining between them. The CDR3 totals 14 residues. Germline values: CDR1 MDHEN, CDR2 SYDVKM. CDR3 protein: CASSLLGGRRPQHF. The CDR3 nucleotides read TGTGCCAGCAGTTTATTGGGGGGGAGGAGGCCCCAGCATTTT.

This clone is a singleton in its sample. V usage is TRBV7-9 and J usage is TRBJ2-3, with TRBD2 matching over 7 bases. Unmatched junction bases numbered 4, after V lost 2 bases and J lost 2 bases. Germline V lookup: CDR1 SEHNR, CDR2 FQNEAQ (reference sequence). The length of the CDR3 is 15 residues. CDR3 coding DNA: TGTGCCAGCAGCTTAAGGCGGGGGTTCACAGATACGCAGTATTTT. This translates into CASSLRRGFTDTQYF.